The TCR beta chain under discussion was sequenced for a study of blood T cell repertoires in COVID-19. Data came from immunoSEQ multiplex PCR; TCRdb stores just in-frame clones and leaves some out. The sample carries some 390,000 clones, around 89% recorded once. Trimming at V came to 5 bases and at J to 1 base, leaving 7 bases not matched to a gene. This CDR3 has 16 amino acids. Germline V gene lookup returns CDR1 MNHEY and CDR2 SMNVEV (reference sequence). This sequence was found in a woman between 40 and 50 years old with COVID-19, enrolled during active disease. This chain joins TRBV27 and TRBJ1-1, with 10 bases identical to TRBD1. The sequencing sample was made of peripheral blood. In nucleotides, the CDR3 is TGTGCCAGCAGTCGCAAGACAGGGGGCGGGAACACTGAAGCTTTCTTT. It is translated as CASSRKTGGGNTEAFF.